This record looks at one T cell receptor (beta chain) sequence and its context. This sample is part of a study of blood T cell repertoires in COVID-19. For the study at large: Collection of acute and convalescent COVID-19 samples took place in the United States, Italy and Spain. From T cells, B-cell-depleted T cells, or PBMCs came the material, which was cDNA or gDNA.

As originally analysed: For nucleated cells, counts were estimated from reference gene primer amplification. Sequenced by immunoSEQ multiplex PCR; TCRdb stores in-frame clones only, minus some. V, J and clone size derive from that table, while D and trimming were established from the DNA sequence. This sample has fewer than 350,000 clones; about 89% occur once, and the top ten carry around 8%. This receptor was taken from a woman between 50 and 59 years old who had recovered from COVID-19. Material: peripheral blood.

For the CDR3, the DNA is TGTGCCAGCACAAGTTCGACAGGGTGGAACACTGAAGCTTTCTTT. Its translation is CASTSSTGWNTEAFF. V is TRBV2 and J is TRBJ1-1, with 7 bases fitting TRBD1. After removal of 7 bases from V and 1 base from J, the junction contained 9 bases not matched to a gene. This CDR3 region has 15 residues. Germline V gives CDR1 SNHLY, CDR2 FYNNEI.